The next 20 T cell receptor beta chains were all read from a single sample in a study of Tregs in tolerant kidney transplant recipients. Mixed chimerism was transient after nonmyeloablative marrow transplants from related graft donors. Sequencing used immunoSEQ multiplex PCR; TCRdb keeps in-frame clones, though not all of them. The sample includes around 32,000 clones. Sequenced here: CD4+ T cells from blood (PBMCs), sampled 24 months after the transplant. The receptors come from a human patient who received a combined kidney and bone marrow transplant. Some T cells may be the graft donor's.

This CDR3 reads CSAYYNEQFF. The CDR3 bases that were read are TGCAGTGCTTACTACAATGAG. V is TRBV20-1 and J is TRBJ2-1, with D hard to call. The sequence runs out 3 residues before the end of the CDR3; the remainder is reconstructed from the germline J gene. The germline V gene encodes CDR1 DFQATT and CDR2 SNEGSKA (reference sequence). V was shortened by 5 bases and J by 3 bases, with 2 bases between the two germline ends. The CDR3 is made up of 10 amino acids.

Concerning this clone itself: The read stops 3 residues short of the end of the CDR3; the missing end is completed from the germline J gene. V gene TRBV4-2 combines with J gene TRBJ2-7; 9 bases align to TRBD2. Per germline, CDR1 LGHNA and CDR2 YNFKEQ. After removal of 3 bases from V and 2 bases from J, the junction contained 5 bases not matched to a gene. This CDR3 spans 15 amino acids. The DNA read from the CDR3 is TGTGCCAGCAGCCACTCTAGCGGGATGACCTACGAG. This codes for CASSHSSGMTYE. The whole CDR3 region reads CASSHSSGMTYEQYF.

Regarding this clone: The read is 3 residues too short to cover the CDR3 end, so that end is filled in from the germline J gene. The chain employs TRBV5-1 and TRBJ2-7; TRBD1 agrees at 9 bases. V trimming: 3 bases; J trimming: 6 bases; junction bases outside the gene matches: 7. Looked up from germline, CDR1 is SGHRS and CDR2 is YFSETQ. The CDR3 has 14 amino acids. The CDR3 loop is CASSYPGQGLEQYF. The sequenced CDR3 bases are TGCGCCAGCAGCTACCCGGGACAGGGACTCGAG.

On this clone itself: The DNA ends 3 residues before the CDR3 does, and the rest of the CDR3 is filled in from the germline J gene. The V and J genes are TRBV20-1 and TRBJ1-6; D possibly corresponds to TRBD1 (5 bases). The V end was cut by 4 bases, the J end by 4 bases, with 8 bases between. Germline loops: CDR1 DFQATT, CDR2 SNEGSKA (reference sequence). This CDR3 is 13 amino acids long. The DNA read from the CDR3 is TGCAGTGCTACCCAGGGTTATAATTCACCC. It encodes CSATQGYNSP. The whole CDR3 sequence reads CSATQGYNSPLHF.

Of note for this clone: With the read ending 3 residues before the CDR3 end, the germline J gene is used to fill in that end. The gene calls are TRBV19 and TRBJ2-5, with 13 nucleotides matching TRBD2. The ends lost 6 bases at V and 4 bases at J; junction bases unmatched: 5. The CDR3 runs to 15 residues. Germline V gene data show CDR1 as LNHDA and CDR2 as SQIVND (reference sequence). Partial CDR3 DNA: TGTGCCAGTAGCATACTAGCGGGAGGGAGAGAGACC. This codes for CASSILAGGRET. The complete CDR3 sequence is CASSILAGGRETQYF.

Comment on this clone: The CDR3 end is not reached by the read, which stops 3 residues before it; the germline J gene fills it in. The chain has TRBV20-1 and TRBJ2-7; 9 nucleotides match TRBD2. The CDR3 covers 15 residues. The germline V gene encodes CDR1 DFQATT and CDR2 SNEGSKA (reference sequence). V was clipped by 2 bases and J by 0 bases; unmatched bases: 5. The CDR3: CSARRLADLSYEQYF. The covered CDR3 bases are TGCAGTGCTAGAAGACTAGCGGACCTCTCCTACGAG.

The sequenced part of the CDR3 DNA is TGTGCCAGCAGTTTAGCGGGAAGAGCGGATACG. Its protein product is CASSLAGRADT. The whole CDR3 protein is CASSLAGRADTQYF. The V call is TRBV2, the J call TRBJ2-3, with 8 bases aligning to TRBD2. The read gets to within 3 residues of the CDR3 end, and the germline J gene fills in the rest. CDR1 and CDR2 from the germline V gene are SNHLY and FYNNEI. This CDR3 contains 14 residues. Losses at the gene ends were 5 bases for V and 6 bases for J; bases not matched to a gene: 7.

With regard to this clone: The read finishes 3 residues shy of the CDR3 end, and the germline J gene is used to complete it. The chain combines TRBV19 with TRBJ2-3; 7 bases agree with TRBD2. With 4 bases clipped from V and 4 bases from J, the junction kept 2 bases outside the gene matches. The germline gives CDR1 LNHDA, CDR2 SQIVND (reference sequence). The CDR3 contains 13 residues. CDR3 bases read: TGTGCCAGTAGTAGAGGACTAGCAGATACG. Translating gives CASSRGLADT. From start to end, the CDR3 is CASSRGLADTQYF.

Concerning this clone itself: The read halts 3 residues ahead of the CDR3 end, with the missing end drawn from the germline J gene. The gene calls are TRBV20-1 and TRBJ1-6; the match to TRBD1 covers 10 bases. The ends lost 6 bases at V and 5 bases at J; junction bases unmatched: 4. Germline V gives CDR1 DFQATT, CDR2 SNEGSKA (reference sequence). The CDR3 contains 14 residues. The DNA read from the CDR3 is TGCAGTGCCAGACAGGGGGCTGATAATTCACCC. It translates to CSARQGADNSP. The whole CDR3 sequence is CSARQGADNSPLHF.

Worth noting for this clone: Read coverage stops 3 residues before the CDR3 terminus; the germline J gene supplies the remainder. The chain employs TRBV20-1 and TRBJ2-7, with TRBD2 matching 10 bases. V gave up 6 bases and J gave up 5 bases; unmatched junction bases: 4. The CDR3 length is 12 residues. CDR1 and CDR2 from the germline V gene are DFQATT and SNEGSKA (reference sequence). This CDR3 is CSATGLANEQYF. The CDR3 bases that were read are TGCAGTGCAACGGGACTAGCGAACGAG.

Comment on this clone: The missing CDR3 end, 3 residues past where the read stops, is filled in from the germline J gene. The chain has TRBV20-1 and TRBJ2-7, with TRBD2 identical over 7 bases. CDR3 length: 17 residues. V lost 0 bases to trimming and J lost 4 bases; unmatched junction nucleotides: 15. Germline V lookup: CDR1 DFQATT, CDR2 SNEGSKA (reference sequence). CDR3: CSARDGRLAVRRYEQYF. The sequenced part of the CDR3 DNA is TGCAGTGCTAGAGATGGAAGGCTAGCGGTCCGAAGGTACGAG.

Points on this clone: The read is 3 residues too short to cover the CDR3 end, so that end is filled in from the germline J gene. The chain couples TRBV5-1 to TRBJ1-2, with 7 bases identical to TRBD1. This CDR3 contains 16 residues. V lost 3 bases to trimming and J lost 5 bases; unmatched junction nucleotides: 13. In germline, CDR1 is SGHRS, CDR2 YFSETQ. The covered CDR3 bases are TGCGCCAGCAGCTCACGGACAGGTTCCTATAATTATGGC. Its protein is CASSSRTGSYNYG. The full CDR3 protein is CASSSRTGSYNYGYTF.

A remark on this clone: The read ends 3 residues before the CDR3 terminus; that terminus is restored from the germline J gene. The rearrangement links TRBV6-2 or TRBV6-3 to TRBJ2-1, with 10 bases matching TRBD2. V was pared by 2 bases and J by 4 bases, with 2 bases of the junction left unmatched. This CDR3 spans 15 amino acids. Germline V gene sequence: CDR1 MNHEY, CDR2 SVGEGT. CDR3 DNA (partial): TGTGCCAGCAGTTACAATAGCGGGAGGTACAATGAG. Encoded protein: CASSYNSGRYNE. In full, the CDR3 is CASSYNSGRYNEQFF.

Turning to this clone: The read stops 3 residues short of the end of the CDR3; the missing end is completed from the germline J gene. This rearrangement joins TRBV5-4 to TRBJ2-3, with D possibly being TRBD1 (5 bases). This CDR3 has 16 amino acids. The V gene lost 0 bases and the J gene lost 0 bases, with 11 bases spanning the gap. Germline V gene data show CDR1 as SGHNT and CDR2 as YYREEE (reference sequence). The CDR3 bases that were read are TGTGCCAGCAGCTTGGTGGGCGGACATAGCACAGATACG. Its translation is CASSLVGGHSTDT. The full CDR3 is CASSLVGGHSTDTQYF.

About this clone: The CDR3 end is not reached by the read, which stops 3 residues before it; the germline J gene fills it in. The chain uses TRBV2 and TRBJ1-1; 8 bases line up with TRBD1. The CDR3 has 14 residues. The trim removed 6 bases at V and 5 bases at J, leaving 8 bases unmatched. Germline lookup yields CDR1 SNHLY and CDR2 FYNNEI. The CDR3 loop reads CASRLGQGFTEAFF. The sequenced CDR3 bases are TGTGCCAGCAGACTAGGACAGGGTTTTACTGAA.

Points on this clone: The read gets to within 3 residues of the CDR3 end, and the germline J gene fills in the rest. The V and J genes are TRBV11-2 and TRBJ2-1; 9 bases fit TRBD1. The germline V gene has CDR1 SGHAT and CDR2 FQNNGV. Trimming took 6 bases from V and 2 from J; bases not matched to a gene: 5. The CDR3 sequence is 15 residues long. The CDR3 region is CASRQTGGTYNEQFF. CDR3 bases read: TGTGCCAGCAGACAGACAGGGGGGACCTACAATGAG.

Of note for this clone: The observed sequence ends 3 residues before the CDR3 terminus, with the missing tail filled in from the germline J gene. The rearrangement uses TRBV11-2 and TRBJ2-5; D is possibly TRBD1 (7 bases). The V end lost 8 bases, the J end lost 5 bases, and 15 bases lay between the germline ends. The CDR3 covers 13 residues. In germline, CDR1 is SGHAT, CDR2 FQNNGV. Partial CDR3 DNA: TGTGCCAGCTGCCTCAGGGGGGAGGAGACC. This translates into CASCLRGEET. The CDR3 in full is CASCLRGEETQYF.

Comments on this clone: The read ends 3 residues shy of where the CDR3 ends; the end is completed using the germline J gene. This chain joins TRBV7-3 and TRBJ2-3, with 7 bases identical to TRBD2. V lost 5 bases to trimming and J lost 2 bases; unmatched junction nucleotides: 10. Germline V CDR1 and CDR2: SGHTA, FQGTGA. This CDR3 is built from 16 residues. The CDR3 DNA, read in part, is TGTGCCAGCAGCAAAGAGGGGACTATCTCCACAGATACG. Its protein is CASSKEGTISTDT. The entire CDR3 is CASSKEGTISTDTQYF. The whole variable domain, remainder taken from reference TRBV7-3 and TRBJ2-3, is GAGVSQTPSNKVTEKGKYVELRCDPISGHTALYWYRQSLGQGPEFLIYFQGTGAADDSGLPNDRFFAVRPEGSVSTLKIQRTERGDSAVYLCASSKEGTISTDTQYFGPGTRLTVL.

This CDR3 reads CASDAGQGGQPQHF. The CDR3 DNA, read in part, is TGTGCCAGCGACGCTGGGCAGGGAGGCCAGCCC. The genes are TRBV28 and TRBJ1-5; D is perhaps TRBD1 (5 bases). The CDR3 end lies 3 residues beyond the end of the read and is filled in from the germline J gene. Trimming pared 8 bases from V and 7 bases from J, leaving 18 bases between. There are 14 residues in the CDR3. In germline, CDR1 is MDHEN, CDR2 SYDVKM.

In regard to this clone: The read ends 3 residues shy of where the CDR3 ends; the end is completed using the germline J gene. The chain joins TRBV12-3 or TRBV12-4 to TRBJ2-2; weak D call: TRBD2 (5 bases). The CDR3 runs to 15 residues. V was trimmed by 8 bases and J by 2 bases, leaving 15 bases between them. The CDR3 protein is CASGPGDYNTGELFF. The covered CDR3 bases are TGTGCCAGCGGCCCCGGGGATTACAACACCGGGGAG.